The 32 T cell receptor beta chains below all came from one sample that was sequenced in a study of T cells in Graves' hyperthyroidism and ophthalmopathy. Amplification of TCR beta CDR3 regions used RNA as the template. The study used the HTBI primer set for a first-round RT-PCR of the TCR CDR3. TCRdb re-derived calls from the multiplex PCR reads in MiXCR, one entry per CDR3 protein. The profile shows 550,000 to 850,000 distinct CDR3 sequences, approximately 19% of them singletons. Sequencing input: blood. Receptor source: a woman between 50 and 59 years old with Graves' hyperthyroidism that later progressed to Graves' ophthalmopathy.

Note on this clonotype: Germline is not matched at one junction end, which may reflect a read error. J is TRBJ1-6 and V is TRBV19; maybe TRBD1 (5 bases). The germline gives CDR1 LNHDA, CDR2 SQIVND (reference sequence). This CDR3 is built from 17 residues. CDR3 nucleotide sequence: TGTGCAAGTATGGGACGGTACTCGAGCTCCTATAATTCACCCCTCCACTTT. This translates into CASMGRYSSSYNSPLHF.

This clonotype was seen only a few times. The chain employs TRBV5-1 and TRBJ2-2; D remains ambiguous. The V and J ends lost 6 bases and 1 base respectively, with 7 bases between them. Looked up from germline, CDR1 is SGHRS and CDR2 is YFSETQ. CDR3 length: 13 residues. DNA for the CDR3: TGCGCCAGCAATCCCGGGAACACCGGGGAGCTGTTTTTT. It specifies CASNPGNTGELFF.

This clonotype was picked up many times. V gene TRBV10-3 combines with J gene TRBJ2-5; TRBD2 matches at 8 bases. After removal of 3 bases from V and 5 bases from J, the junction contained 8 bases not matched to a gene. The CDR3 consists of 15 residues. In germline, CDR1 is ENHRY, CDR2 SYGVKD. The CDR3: CAISDDRSGGETQYF. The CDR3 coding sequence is TGTGCCATCAGTGATGACCGATCGGGGGGGGAGACCCAGTACTTC.

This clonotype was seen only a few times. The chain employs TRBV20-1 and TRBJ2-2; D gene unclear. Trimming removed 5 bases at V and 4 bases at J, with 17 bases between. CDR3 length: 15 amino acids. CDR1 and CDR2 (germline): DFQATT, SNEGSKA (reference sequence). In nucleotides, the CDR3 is TGCAGTGCTCAGCTCCTCGGATCTGCCACCGGGGAGCTGTTTTTT. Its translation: CSAQLLGSATGELFF.

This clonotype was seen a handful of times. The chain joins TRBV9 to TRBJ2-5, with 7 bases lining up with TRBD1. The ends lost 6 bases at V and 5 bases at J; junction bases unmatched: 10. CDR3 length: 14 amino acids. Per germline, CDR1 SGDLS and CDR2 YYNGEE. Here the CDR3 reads CASNPGQLQETQYF. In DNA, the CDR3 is TGTGCCAGCAATCCGGGACAGTTACAGGAGACCCAGTACTTC.

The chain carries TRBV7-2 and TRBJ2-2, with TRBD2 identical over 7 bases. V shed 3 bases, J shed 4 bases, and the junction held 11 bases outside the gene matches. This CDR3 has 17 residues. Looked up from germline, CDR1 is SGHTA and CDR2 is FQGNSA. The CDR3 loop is CASSLWASLAATGELFF. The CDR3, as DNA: TGTGCCAGCAGCTTGTGGGCCTCTCTAGCGGCCACCGGGGAGCTGTTTTTT.

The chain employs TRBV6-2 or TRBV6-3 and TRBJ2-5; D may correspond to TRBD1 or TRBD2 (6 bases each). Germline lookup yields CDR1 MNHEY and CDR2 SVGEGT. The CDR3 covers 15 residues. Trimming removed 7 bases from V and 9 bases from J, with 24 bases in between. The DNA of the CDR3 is TGTGCCAGCATACCTCGACAGCCGGAGGGGGAGGCCCAGTACTTC. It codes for CASIPRQPEGEAQYF.

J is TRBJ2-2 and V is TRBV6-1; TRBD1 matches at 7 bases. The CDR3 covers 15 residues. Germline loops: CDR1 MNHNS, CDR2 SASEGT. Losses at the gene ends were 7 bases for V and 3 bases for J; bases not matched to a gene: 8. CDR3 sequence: CASIWQGVDTGELFF. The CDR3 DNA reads TGTGCCAGCATATGGCAGGGGGTAGACACCGGGGAGCTGTTTTTT.

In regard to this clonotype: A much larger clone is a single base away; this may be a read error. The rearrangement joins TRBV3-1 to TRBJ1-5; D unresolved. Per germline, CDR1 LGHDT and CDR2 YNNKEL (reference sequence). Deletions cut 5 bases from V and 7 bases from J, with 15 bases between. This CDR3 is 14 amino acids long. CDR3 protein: CASSASAGGQPQHF. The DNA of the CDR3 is TGTGCCAGCAGCGCGAGTGCAGGCGGGCAGCCCCAGCATTTT.

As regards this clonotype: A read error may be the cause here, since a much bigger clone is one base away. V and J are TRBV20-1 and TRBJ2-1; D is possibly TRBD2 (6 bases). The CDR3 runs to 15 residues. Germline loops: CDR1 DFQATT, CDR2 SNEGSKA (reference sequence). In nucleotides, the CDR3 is TGCAGTGCTAGACCTACTGGCGGGAACTACAATGAGCAGTCCTTC. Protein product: CSARPTGGNYNEQSF.

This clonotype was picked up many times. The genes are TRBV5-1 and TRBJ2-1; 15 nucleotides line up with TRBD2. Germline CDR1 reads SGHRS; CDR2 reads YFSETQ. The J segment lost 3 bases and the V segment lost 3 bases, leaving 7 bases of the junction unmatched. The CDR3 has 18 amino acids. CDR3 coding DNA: TGCGCCAGCAGCTCCGGGACTAGCGGGGGGCTTTACTACAATGAGCAGTTCTTC. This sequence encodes CASSSGTSGGLYYNEQFF.

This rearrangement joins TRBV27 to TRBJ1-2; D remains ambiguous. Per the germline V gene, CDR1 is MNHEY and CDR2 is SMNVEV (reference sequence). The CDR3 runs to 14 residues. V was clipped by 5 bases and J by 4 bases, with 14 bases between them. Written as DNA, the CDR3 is TGTGCCAGCAGTGCCACTCCGCCCAGCTATGGCTACACCTTC. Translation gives CASSATPPSYGYTF.

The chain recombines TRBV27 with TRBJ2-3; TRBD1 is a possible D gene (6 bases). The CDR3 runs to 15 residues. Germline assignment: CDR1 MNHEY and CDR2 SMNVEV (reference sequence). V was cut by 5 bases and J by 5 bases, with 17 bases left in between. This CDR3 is CASSTLYRVVDTQYF. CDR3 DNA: TGTGCCAGCAGTACCCTATACAGGGTGGTAGATACGCAGTATTTT.

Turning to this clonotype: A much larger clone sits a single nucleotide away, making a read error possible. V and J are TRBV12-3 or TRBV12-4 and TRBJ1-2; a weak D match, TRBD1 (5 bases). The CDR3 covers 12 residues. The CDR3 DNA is TGTGCCACCCCGTTGGGGCGTTATGGCCACACCTTC. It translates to CATPLGRYGHTF.

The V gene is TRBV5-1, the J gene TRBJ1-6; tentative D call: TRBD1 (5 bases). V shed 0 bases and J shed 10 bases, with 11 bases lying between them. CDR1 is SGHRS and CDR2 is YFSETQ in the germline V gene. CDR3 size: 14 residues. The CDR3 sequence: CASSLEAGISPLHF. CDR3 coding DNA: TGCGCCAGCAGCTTGGAGGCAGGGATATCACCCCTCCACTTT.

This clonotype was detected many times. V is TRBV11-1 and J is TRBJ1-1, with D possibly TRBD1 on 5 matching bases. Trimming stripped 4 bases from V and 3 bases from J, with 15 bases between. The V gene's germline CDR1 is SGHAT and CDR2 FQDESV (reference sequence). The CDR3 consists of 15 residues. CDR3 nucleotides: TGTGCCAGCAGCTCGATGCCAGGGATTGACACTGAAGCTTTCTTT. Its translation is CASSSMPGIDTEAFF. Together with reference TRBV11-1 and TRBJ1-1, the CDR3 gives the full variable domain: EAEVAQSPRYKITEKSQAVAFWCDPISGHATLYWYRQILGQGPELLVQFQDESVVDDSQLPKDRFSAERLKGVDSTLKIQPAELGDSAMYLCASSSMPGIDTEAFFGQGTRLTVV.

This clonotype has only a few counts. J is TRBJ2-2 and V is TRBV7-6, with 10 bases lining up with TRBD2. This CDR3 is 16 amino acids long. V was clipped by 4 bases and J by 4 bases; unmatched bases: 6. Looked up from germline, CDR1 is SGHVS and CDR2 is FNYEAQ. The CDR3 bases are TGTGCCAGCAGCTCGCAGCGGGGGGGGGGCACCGGGGAGCTGTTTTTT. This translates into CASSSQRGGGTGELFF.

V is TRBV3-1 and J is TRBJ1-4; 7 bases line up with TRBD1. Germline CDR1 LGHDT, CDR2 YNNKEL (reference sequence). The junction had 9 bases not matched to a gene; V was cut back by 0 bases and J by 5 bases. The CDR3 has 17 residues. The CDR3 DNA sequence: TGTGCCAGCAGCCAAGATCTGCAGGGGGACTTCAATGAAAAACTGTTTTTT. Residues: CASSQDLQGDFNEKLFF. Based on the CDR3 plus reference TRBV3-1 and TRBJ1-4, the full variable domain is DTAVSQTPKYLVTQMGNDKSIKCEQNLGHDTMYWYKQDSKKFLKIMFSYNNKELIINETVPNRFSPKSPDKAHLNLHINSLELGDSAVYFCASSQDLQGDFNEKLFFGSGTQLSVL.

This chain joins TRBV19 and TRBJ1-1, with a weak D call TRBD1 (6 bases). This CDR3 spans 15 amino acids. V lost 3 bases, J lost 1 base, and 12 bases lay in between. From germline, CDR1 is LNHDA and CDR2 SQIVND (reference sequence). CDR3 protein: CASSIFAGANTEAFF. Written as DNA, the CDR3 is TGTGCCAGTAGTATCTTCGCAGGGGCGAACACTGAAGCTTTCTTT.

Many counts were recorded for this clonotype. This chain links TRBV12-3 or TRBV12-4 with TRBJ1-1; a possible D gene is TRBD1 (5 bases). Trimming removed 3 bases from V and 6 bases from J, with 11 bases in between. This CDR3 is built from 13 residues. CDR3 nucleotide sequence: TGTGCCAGCAGTTTGTTGGGGGGTGCTGAAGCTTTCTTT. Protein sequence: CASSLLGGAEAFF.

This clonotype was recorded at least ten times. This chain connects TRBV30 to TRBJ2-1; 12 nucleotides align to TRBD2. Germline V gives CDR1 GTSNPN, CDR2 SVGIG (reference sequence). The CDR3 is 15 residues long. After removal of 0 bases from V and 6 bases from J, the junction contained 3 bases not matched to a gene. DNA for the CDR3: TGTGCCTGGAGTGTCGGACTAGCGGGGTTCAATGAGCAGTTCTTC. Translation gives CAWSVGLAGFNEQFF.

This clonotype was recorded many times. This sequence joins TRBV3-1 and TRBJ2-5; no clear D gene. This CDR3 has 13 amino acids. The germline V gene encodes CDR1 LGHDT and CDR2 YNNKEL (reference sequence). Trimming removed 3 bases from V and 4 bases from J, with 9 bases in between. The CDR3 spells CASSHLGGETQYF. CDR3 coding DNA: TGTGCCAGCAGCCACCTAGGTGGAGAGACCCAGTACTTC.

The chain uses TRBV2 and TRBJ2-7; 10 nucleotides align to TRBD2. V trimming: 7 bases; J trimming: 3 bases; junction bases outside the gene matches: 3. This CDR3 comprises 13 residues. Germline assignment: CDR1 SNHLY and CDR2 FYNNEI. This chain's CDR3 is CASKLAGLYEQYF. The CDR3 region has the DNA TGTGCCAGCAAACTAGCGGGGCTCTACGAGCAGTACTTC.

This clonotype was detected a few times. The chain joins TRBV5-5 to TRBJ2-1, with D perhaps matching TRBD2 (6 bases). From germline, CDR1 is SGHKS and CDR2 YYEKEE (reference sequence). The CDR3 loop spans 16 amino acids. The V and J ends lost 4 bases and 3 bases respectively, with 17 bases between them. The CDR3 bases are TGTGCCAGCAGCCGGACAAGGAGGGAACACTACAATGAGCAGTTCTTC. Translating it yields CASSRTRREHYNEQFF.

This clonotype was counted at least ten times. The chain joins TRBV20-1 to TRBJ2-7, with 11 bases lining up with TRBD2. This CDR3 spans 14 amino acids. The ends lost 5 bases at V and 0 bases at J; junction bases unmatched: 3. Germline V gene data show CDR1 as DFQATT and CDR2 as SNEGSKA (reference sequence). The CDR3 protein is CSAVSGGGSYEQYF. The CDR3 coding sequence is TGCAGTGCTGTTAGCGGGGGGGGCTCCTACGAGCAGTACTTC.

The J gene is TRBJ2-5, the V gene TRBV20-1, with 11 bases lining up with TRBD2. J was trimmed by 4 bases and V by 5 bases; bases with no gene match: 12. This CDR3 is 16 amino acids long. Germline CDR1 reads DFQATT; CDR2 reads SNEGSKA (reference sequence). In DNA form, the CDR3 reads TGCAGTGCTCCGGGACTAGCGGACTCAAGAGGAGAGACCCAGTACTTC. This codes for CSAPGLADSRGETQYF.

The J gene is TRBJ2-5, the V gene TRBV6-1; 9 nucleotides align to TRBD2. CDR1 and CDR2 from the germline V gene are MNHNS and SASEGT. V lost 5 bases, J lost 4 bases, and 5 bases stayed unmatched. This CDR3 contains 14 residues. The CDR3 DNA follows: TGTGCCAGCAGTAAGGGACTAGCAGTAGAGACCCAGTACTTC. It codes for CASSKGLAVETQYF.

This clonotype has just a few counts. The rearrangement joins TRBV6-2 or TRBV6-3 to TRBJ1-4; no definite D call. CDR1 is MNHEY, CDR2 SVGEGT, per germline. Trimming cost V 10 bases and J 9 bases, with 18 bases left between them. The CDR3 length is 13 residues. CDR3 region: CATQAGIAKKLFF. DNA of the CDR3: TGTGCCACCCAGGCGGGGATAGCGAAAAAACTGTTTTTT.

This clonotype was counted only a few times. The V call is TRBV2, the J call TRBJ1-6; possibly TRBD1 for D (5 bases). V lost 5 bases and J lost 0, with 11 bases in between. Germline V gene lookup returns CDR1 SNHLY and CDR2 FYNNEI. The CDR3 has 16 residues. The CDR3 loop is CASSRDGSSYNSPLHF. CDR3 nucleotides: TGTGCCAGCAGTCGGGACGGAAGCTCCTATAATTCACCCCTCCACTTT. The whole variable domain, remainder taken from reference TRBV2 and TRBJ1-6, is EPEVTQTPSHQVTQMGQEVILRCVPISNHLYFYWYRQILGQKVEFLVSFYNNEISEKSEIFDDQFSVERPDGSNFTLKIRSTKLEDSAMYFCASSRDGSSYNSPLHFGNGTRLTVT.

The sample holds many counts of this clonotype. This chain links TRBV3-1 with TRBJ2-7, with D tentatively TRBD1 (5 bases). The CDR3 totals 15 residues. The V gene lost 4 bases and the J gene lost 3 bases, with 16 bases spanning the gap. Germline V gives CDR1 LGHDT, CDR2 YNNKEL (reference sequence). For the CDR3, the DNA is TGTGCCAGCAGCCGCTCATCAGGGCTCGACTACGAGCAGTACTTC. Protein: CASSRSSGLDYEQYF.

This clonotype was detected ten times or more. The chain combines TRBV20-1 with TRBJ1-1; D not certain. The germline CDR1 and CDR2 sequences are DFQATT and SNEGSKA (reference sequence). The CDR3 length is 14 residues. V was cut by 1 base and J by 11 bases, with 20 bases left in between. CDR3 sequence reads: CSARVLTGPEAAFF. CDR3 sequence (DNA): TGCAGTGCTAGAGTTCTGACGGGCCCGGAGGCGGCTTTCTTT.

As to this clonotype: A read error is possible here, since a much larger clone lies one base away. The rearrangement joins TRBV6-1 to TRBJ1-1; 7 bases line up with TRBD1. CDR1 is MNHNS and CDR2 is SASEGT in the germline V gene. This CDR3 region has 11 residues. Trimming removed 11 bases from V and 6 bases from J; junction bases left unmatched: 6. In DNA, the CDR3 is TGTGCCGGCCAGGGGGGGGCTGAAGCTTTCTTT. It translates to CAGQGGAEAFF.